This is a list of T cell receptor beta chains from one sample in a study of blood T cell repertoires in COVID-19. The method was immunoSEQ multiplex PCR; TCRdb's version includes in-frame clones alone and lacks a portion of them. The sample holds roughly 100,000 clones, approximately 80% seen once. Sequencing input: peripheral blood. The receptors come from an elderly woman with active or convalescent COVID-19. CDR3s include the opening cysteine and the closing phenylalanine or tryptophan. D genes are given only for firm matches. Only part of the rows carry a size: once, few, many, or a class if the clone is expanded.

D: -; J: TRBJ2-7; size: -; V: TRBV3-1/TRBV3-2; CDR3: CASSPTPGGGSPYEQYF; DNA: TGTGCCAGCAGCCCAACCCCGGGGGGCGGCTCCCCCTACGAGCAGTACTTC
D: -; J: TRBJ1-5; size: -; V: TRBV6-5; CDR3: CATRGEGVNQPQHF; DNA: TGTGCCACAAGAGGGGAGGGGGTCAATCAGCCCCAGCATTTT
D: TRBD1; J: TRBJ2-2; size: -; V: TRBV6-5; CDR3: CASSRQGFTGELFF; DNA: TGTGCCAGCAGCCGACAGGGTTTCACCGGGGAGCTGTTTTTT
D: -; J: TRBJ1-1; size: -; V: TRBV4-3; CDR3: CASSRGSDTEAFF; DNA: TGCGCCAGCAGCCGGGGCAGCGACACTGAAGCTTTCTTT
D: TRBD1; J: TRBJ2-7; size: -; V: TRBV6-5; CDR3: CAAWRGGGYEQYF; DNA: TGTGCCGCCTGGAGAGGGGGCGGGTACGAGCAGTACTTC
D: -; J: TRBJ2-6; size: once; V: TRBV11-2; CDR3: CASSSPRGANVLTF; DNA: TGTGCCAGCAGCTCCCCTAGAGGGGCCAACGTCCTGACTTTC
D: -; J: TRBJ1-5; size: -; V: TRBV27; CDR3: CASGLQGARPQHF; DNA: TGTGCCAGCGGTCTACAGGGTGCTCGGCCCCAGCATTTT
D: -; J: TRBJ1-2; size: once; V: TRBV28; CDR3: CASGFDYGYTF; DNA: TGTGCCAGCGGCTTTGACTATGGCTACACCTTC
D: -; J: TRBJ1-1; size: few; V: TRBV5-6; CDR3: CASSLDRDTEAFF; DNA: TGTGCCAGCAGCTTGGACAGGGACACTGAAGCTTTCTTT
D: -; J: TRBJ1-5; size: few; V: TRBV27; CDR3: CASSLRVNQPQHF; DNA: TGTGCCAGCAGTTTACGGGTCAATCAGCCCCAGCATTTT
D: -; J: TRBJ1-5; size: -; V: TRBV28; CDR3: CASRQQGRQQPQHF; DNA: TGTGCCAGCAGGCAACAGGGAAGACAGCAGCCCCAGCATTTT
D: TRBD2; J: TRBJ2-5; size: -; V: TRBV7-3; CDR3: CASSRGGQETQYF; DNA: TGTGCCAGCAGCCGGGGGGGCCAAGAGACCCAGTACTTC
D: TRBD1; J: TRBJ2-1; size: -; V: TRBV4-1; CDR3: CASSQTGTGVDEQFF; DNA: TGCGCCAGCAGCCAAACCGGGACAGGGGTTGATGAGCAGTTCTTC
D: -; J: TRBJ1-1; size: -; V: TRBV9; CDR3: CASSALQGRTEAFF; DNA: TGTGCCAGCAGCGCGCTTCAGGGGCGGACTGAAGCTTTCTTT
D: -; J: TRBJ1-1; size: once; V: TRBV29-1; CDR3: CSVEGGQTLLNTEAFF; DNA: TGCAGCGTTGAAGGAGGACAGACCCTTCTGAACACTGAAGCTTTCTTT
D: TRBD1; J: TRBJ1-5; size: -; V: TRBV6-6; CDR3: CASSRTGDNQPQHF; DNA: TGTGCCAGCAGTCGGACAGGGGACAATCAGCCCCAGCATTTT
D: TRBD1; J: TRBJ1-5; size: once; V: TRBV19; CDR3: CASSGTGNQPQHF; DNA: TGTGCCAGTAGCGGGACAGGCAATCAGCCCCAGCATTTT
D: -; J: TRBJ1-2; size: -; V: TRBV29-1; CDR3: CSVQHGGGYGYTF; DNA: TGCAGCGTCCAACATGGGGGAGGTTATGGCTACACCTTC
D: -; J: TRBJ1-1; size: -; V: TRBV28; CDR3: CASSLTGTSIRTEAFF; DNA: TGTGCCAGCAGTTTAACCGGGACTTCGATTCGAACTGAAGCTTTCTTT
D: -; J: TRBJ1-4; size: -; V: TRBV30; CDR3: CACQGLSEKLFF; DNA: TGTGCCTGCCAGGGGCTTTCTGAAAAACTGTTTTTT
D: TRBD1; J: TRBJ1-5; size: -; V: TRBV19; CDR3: CASSISQGANQPQHF; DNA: TGTGCCAGTAGTATATCCCAGGGGGCGAATCAGCCCCAGCATTTT
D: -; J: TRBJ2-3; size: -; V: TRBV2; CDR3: CASSLTLLTSSDTQYF; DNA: TGTGCCAGCAGTCTTACCCTTTTAACTAGCTCAGATACGCAGTATTTT
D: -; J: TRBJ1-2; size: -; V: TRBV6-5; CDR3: CASSPTSGGYGYTF; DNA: TGTGCCAGCAGCCCAACCAGCGGCGGCTATGGCTACACCTTC
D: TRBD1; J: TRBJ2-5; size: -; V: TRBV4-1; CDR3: CASSHDDRAMTQYF; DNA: TGCGCCAGCAGCCACGATGACAGGGCCATGACCCAGTACTTC
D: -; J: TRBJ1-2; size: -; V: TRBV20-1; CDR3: CSATYSVGYTF; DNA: TGCAGTGCTACCTACTCGGTGGGCTACACCTTC
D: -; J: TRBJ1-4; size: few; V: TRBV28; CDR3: CASSRWTATNEKLFF; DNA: TGTGCCAGCAGTCGCTGGACAGCAACTAATGAAAAACTGTTTTTT
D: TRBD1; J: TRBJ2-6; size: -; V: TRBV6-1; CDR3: CASSVTGASGANVLTF; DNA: TGTGCCAGCAGTGTGACAGGGGCTAGTGGGGCCAACGTCCTGACTTTC
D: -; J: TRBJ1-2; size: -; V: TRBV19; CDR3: CASRFQGNTNYGYTF; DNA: TGTGCCAGTAGATTCCAGGGAAACACTAACTATGGCTACACCTTC
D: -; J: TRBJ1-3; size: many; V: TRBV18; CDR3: CASSPTGGLGGNTIYF; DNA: TGTGCCAGCTCACCAACCGGGGGGCTCGGTGGAAACACCATATATTTT
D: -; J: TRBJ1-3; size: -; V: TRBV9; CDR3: CASSASPGSGNTIYF; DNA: TGTGCCAGCAGCGCCTCCCCCGGCTCTGGAAACACCATATATTTT